The rows below give T cell receptor beta chains drawn from one sample of a study of T cell responses to AZD1222 COVID-19 vaccine. The method was immunoSEQ multiplex PCR; TCRdb's version includes in-frame clones alone and lacks a portion of them. Here the sample spans 130,000 or so clones, more than 85% being singletons. The source was peripheral blood, collected on day 0 of MenACWY control vaccination. The receptors were sampled from an adult in good health. CDR3s include the opening cysteine and the closing phenylalanine or tryptophan. Each record gives: clone size, D gene, J gene, V gene, CDR3 DNA, CDR3 protein. D genes are given only for firm matches. The size entry is marked missing in some rows and otherwise reads once, few, many or a size class.

size: NA
D: TRBD2
J: TRBJ2-3
V: TRBV10-2
DNA: TGCGCCAGCAGTGAGGCCACTAGCGGTAGCACAGATACGCAGTATTTT
CDR3: CASSEATSGSTDTQYF

size: NA
D: NA
J: TRBJ1-1
V: TRBV7-9
DNA: TGTGCCAGCAGCTTAGGGGTTTCGAAAACTGAAGCTTTCTTT
CDR3: CASSLGVSKTEAFF

size: NA
D: NA
J: TRBJ2-7
V: TRBV28
DNA: TGTGCCAGCAGTTTTTTCCGGGGAAGCGGTAGCTACGAGCAGTACTTC
CDR3: CASSFFRGSGSYEQYF

size: NA
D: NA
J: TRBJ2-6
V: TRBV11-2
DNA: TGTGCCAGCAGCGGAATTGGGGCCAACGTCCTGACTTTC
CDR3: CASSGIGANVLTF

size: few
D: NA
J: TRBJ1-2
V: TRBV9
DNA: TGTGCCAGCAGCGGATTACCGGGACTCACAATTAACTATGGCTACACCTTC
CDR3: CASSGLPGLTINYGYTF

size: few
D: TRBD2
J: TRBJ2-2
V: TRBV11-2
DNA: TGTGCCAGCAGCCGTGGGAGGGCCTCGAACACCGGGGAGCTGTTTTTT
CDR3: CASSRGRASNTGELFF

size: NA
D: NA
J: TRBJ2-1
V: TRBV5-1
DNA: TGCGCCAGCAGCTTGGCGGGGCCAGGGGTTGGAAGTTACAATGAGCAGTTCTTC
CDR3: CASSLAGPGVGSYNEQFF

size: few
D: NA
J: TRBJ1-1
V: TRBV29-1
DNA: TGCAGCGTTCGTAGCCGGAGAACTGAAGCTTTCTTT
CDR3: CSVRSRRTEAFF

size: NA
D: NA
J: TRBJ2-7
V: TRBV10-3
DNA: TGTGCCATCAGTGAGTCTGGGCATTACGAGCAGTACTTC
CDR3: CAISESGHYEQYF

size: once
D: NA
J: TRBJ2-7
V: TRBV9
DNA: TGTGCCAGCAGCCCCGAAATGGGCGAGCAGTACTTC
CDR3: CASSPEMGEQYF

size: once
D: NA
J: TRBJ2-1
V: TRBV7-9
DNA: TGTGCCAGCAGCTTAACCCTCGGATACAATGAGCAGTTCTTC
CDR3: CASSLTLGYNEQFF

size: NA
D: NA
J: TRBJ2-5
V: TRBV11-2
DNA: TGTGCCAGCAGCTTAGGTCAGGGGAGGGAGACCCAGTACTTC
CDR3: CASSLGQGRETQYF

size: NA
D: NA
J: TRBJ1-1
V: TRBV7-6
DNA: TGTGCCAGCAGCTTAGAAAGGAACACTGAAGCTTTCTTT
CDR3: CASSLERNTEAFF

size: NA
D: NA
J: TRBJ2-7
V: TRBV24-1
DNA: TGTGCCACCAGTCAGGGGTCCTACGAGCAGTACTTC
CDR3: CATSQGSYEQYF

size: once
D: NA
J: TRBJ1-1
V: TRBV29-1
DNA: TGCAGCGTTGGGGACGACTCCAACACTGAAGCTTTCTTT
CDR3: CSVGDDSNTEAFF

size: NA
D: NA
J: TRBJ2-7
V: TRBV19
DNA: TGTGCCAGTAGTGTTGCTGGCTCCTACGAGCAGTACTTC
CDR3: CASSVAGSYEQYF

size: NA
D: NA
J: TRBJ1-4
V: TRBV7-9
DNA: TGTGCCAGCAGCTTGAACAGTGCCTTGGGAGAAAAACTGTTTTTT
CDR3: CASSLNSALGEKLFF

size: NA
D: TRBD2
J: TRBJ2-3
V: TRBV27
DNA: TGTGCCAGCAGTTTTGGAGCGGGAACAGATACGCAGTATTTT
CDR3: CASSFGAGTDTQYF

size: NA
D: NA
J: TRBJ2-2
V: TRBV9
DNA: TGTGCCAGCAGCTTGGACATCGGGGAGCTGTTTTTT
CDR3: CASSLDIGELFF

size: NA
D: NA
J: TRBJ1-1
V: TRBV7-2
DNA: TGTGCCAGCAGCGCCGGTCGAAGTACTGAAGCTTTCTTT
CDR3: CASSAGRSTEAFF

size: once
D: TRBD1
J: TRBJ2-7
V: TRBV5-1
DNA: TGCGCCAGCAGAATCGGACAGGGCCGGACCTACGAGCAGTACTTC
CDR3: CASRIGQGRTYEQYF

size: NA
D: NA
J: TRBJ1-2
V: TRBV28
DNA: TGTGCCAGCAGTTTGGTCGACCGAAACTATGGCTACACCTTC
CDR3: CASSLVDRNYGYTF

size: NA
D: NA
J: TRBJ2-1
V: TRBV19
DNA: TGTGCCAGTAGTCCCCCCCGGGTTAGCGGCAAACCGTACAATGAGCAGTTCTTC
CDR3: CASSPPRVSGKPYNEQFF

size: NA
D: NA
J: TRBJ2-1
V: TRBV5-5
DNA: TGTGCCAGCAGCTCCAGGGAAAGGACCTACAATGAGCAGTTCTTC
CDR3: CASSSRERTYNEQFF

size: few
D: NA
J: TRBJ2-6
V: TRBV11-3
DNA: TGTGCCAGCAGCTTTAGGGGTTCTGGGGCCAACGTCCTGACTTTC
CDR3: CASSFRGSGANVLTF

size: NA
D: NA
J: TRBJ2-3
V: TRBV3-1/TRBV3-2
DNA: TGTGCCAGCAGCCCCCTCCCGGGGAGGTTGAGCACAGATACGCAGTATTTT
CDR3: CASSPLPGRLSTDTQYF

size: once
D: NA
J: TRBJ2-6
V: TRBV2
DNA: TGTGCCAGCAAAGAGAGTAGGGCTGGGGCCAACGTCCTGACTTTC
CDR3: CASKESRAGANVLTF

size: few
D: NA
J: TRBJ2-2
V: TRBV24-1
DNA: TGTGCCACCAGGGACGTCACCGGGGAGCTGTTTTTT
CDR3: CATRDVTGELFF

size: NA
D: NA
J: TRBJ2-1
V: TRBV30
DNA: TGTGCCTGGAGCGGATTCAATGAGCAGTTCTTC
CDR3: CAWSGFNEQFF

size: NA
D: TRBD2
J: TRBJ2-7
V: TRBV6-5
DNA: TGTGCCAGCGGGCTAGCGGGAGGGCTCTACGAGCAGTACTTC
CDR3: CASGLAGGLYEQYF

size: NA
D: TRBD2
J: TRBJ2-1
V: TRBV5-1
DNA: TGCGCCAGCAGCTCCCAGCGGGAGTGGGATGAGCAGTTCTTC
CDR3: CASSSQREWDEQFF

size: NA
D: NA
J: TRBJ1-5
V: TRBV29-1
DNA: TGCAGCGTTCTGGACAGTCATAGCAATCAGCCCCAGCATTTT
CDR3: CSVLDSHSNQPQHF

size: NA
D: TRBD2
J: TRBJ2-1
V: TRBV7-2
DNA: TGTGCCAGCAGCTTGGTTAGCGGGGCCCCTGAGCAGTTCTTC
CDR3: CASSLVSGAPEQFF

size: NA
D: NA
J: TRBJ1-6
V: TRBV5-1
DNA: TGCGCCAGCAGGGCCCTATTGGATTCACCCCTCCACTTT
CDR3: CASRALLDSPLHF

size: NA
D: TRBD2
J: TRBJ2-7
V: TRBV7-8
DNA: TGTGCCAGCACCCCAACCGGGGGGATGATCCCGGGAGAGCAGTACTTC
CDR3: CASTPTGGMIPGEQYF

size: NA
D: NA
J: TRBJ2-5
V: TRBV5-6
DNA: TGTGCCAGCAGCTTCACGGCCAGAGCTCCAATCCAAGAGACCCAGTACTTC
CDR3: CASSFTARAPIQETQYF

size: NA
D: TRBD2
J: TRBJ2-1
V: TRBV5-4
DNA: TGTGCCAGCAGCTTGACTAGCGGATTGATCTACAATGAGCAGTTCTTC
CDR3: CASSLTSGLIYNEQFF

size: NA
D: NA
J: TRBJ1-2
V: TRBV18
DNA: TGTGCCAGCTCACCGGCAGGGGCCATTGGCTATGGCTACACCTTC
CDR3: CASSPAGAIGYGYTF

size: NA
D: TRBD2
J: TRBJ2-1
V: TRBV5-1
DNA: TGCGCCAGCAGCACGGGAGGGGCTAACAATGAGCAGTTCTTC
CDR3: CASSTGGANNEQFF

size: NA
D: NA
J: TRBJ1-1
V: TRBV2
DNA: TGTGCCAGCAGTGTTCTAGAGCGGAACACTGAAGCTTTCTTT
CDR3: CASSVLERNTEAFF

size: NA
D: TRBD1
J: TRBJ1-2
V: TRBV7-2
DNA: TGTGCCAGCAGCCCCAGGGGGTTATCTGATGGCTACACCTTC
CDR3: CASSPRGLSDGYTF

size: NA
D: NA
J: TRBJ1-1
V: TRBV29-1
DNA: TGCAGCGTTGAGTCCGGCAAGACTTTCTTT
CDR3: CSVESGKTFF

size: NA
D: NA
J: TRBJ2-2
V: TRBV6-5
DNA: TGTGCCAGCAGTCCTCCCGGGAGTAGGGGGGAGCTGTTTTTT
CDR3: CASSPPGSRGELFF

size: NA
D: NA
J: TRBJ2-1
V: TRBV28
DNA: TGTGCCAGCAGTTTGAGTCTGAATGAGCAGTTCTTC
CDR3: CASSLSLNEQFF

size: NA
D: NA
J: TRBJ1-1
V: TRBV6-5
DNA: TGTGCCAGCAGTTACGAAGGGAGTTTCGACACTGAAGCTTTCTTT
CDR3: CASSYEGSFDTEAFF

size: NA
D: TRBD1
J: TRBJ1-3
V: TRBV6-5
DNA: TGTGCCAGCAGTTACCTTAGGGGGCGAGGAAACACCATATATTTT
CDR3: CASSYLRGRGNTIYF

size: NA
D: TRBD1
J: TRBJ1-1
V: TRBV6-5
DNA: TGTGCCAGCAGTACCCGGGACAGGGGGTTGGGCGCTTTCTTT
CDR3: CASSTRDRGLGAFF

size: NA
D: TRBD1
J: TRBJ1-1
V: TRBV9
DNA: TGTGCCAGCAGCGTAGGAGACACAGGGGCTGAACGAATGGGTGAAGCTTTCTTT
CDR3: CASSVGDTGAERMGEAFF

size: NA
D: TRBD2
J: TRBJ2-1
V: TRBV5-1
DNA: TGCGCCAGCAGCTTGGCCGGAAGCGGGAGATCCTACAATGAGCAGTTCTTC
CDR3: CASSLAGSGRSYNEQFF

size: NA
D: NA
J: TRBJ1-6
V: TRBV27
DNA: TGTGCCAGCAGACGGAGGGTCTCCTATAATTCACCCCTCCACTTT
CDR3: CASRRRVSYNSPLHF

size: NA
D: TRBD2
J: TRBJ2-2
V: TRBV30
DNA: TGTGCCTGGAGGACTAGCGGAAACACCGGGGAGCTGTTTTTT
CDR3: CAWRTSGNTGELFF

size: NA
D: TRBD2
J: TRBJ2-5
V: TRBV13
DNA: TGTGCCAGCAGCCACCTAGAAAATAGCGGGAGGGGGACCCAGTACTTC
CDR3: CASSHLENSGRGTQYF

size: NA
D: NA
J: TRBJ2-1
V: TRBV10-2
DNA: TGCGCCAGCGGGGCGGGGATCTACAATGAGCAGTTCTTC
CDR3: CASGAGIYNEQFF

size: NA
D: TRBD1
J: TRBJ1-5
V: TRBV3-1/TRBV3-2
DNA: TGTGCCAGCGGACAGGGGCCGGGCAATCAGCCCCAGCATTTT
CDR3: CASGQGPGNQPQHF